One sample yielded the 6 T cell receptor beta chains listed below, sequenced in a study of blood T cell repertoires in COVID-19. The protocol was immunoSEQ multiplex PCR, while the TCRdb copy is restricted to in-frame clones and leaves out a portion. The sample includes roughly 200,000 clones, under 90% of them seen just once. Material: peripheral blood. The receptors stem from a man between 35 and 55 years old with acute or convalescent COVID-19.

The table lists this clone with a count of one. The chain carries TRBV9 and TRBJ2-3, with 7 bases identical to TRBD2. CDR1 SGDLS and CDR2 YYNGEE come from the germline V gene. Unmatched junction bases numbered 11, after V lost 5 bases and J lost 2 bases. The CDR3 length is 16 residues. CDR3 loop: CASSLTLAQPTDTQYF. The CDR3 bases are TGTGCCAGCAGTCTGACACTAGCGCAACCCACAGATACGCAGTATTTT.

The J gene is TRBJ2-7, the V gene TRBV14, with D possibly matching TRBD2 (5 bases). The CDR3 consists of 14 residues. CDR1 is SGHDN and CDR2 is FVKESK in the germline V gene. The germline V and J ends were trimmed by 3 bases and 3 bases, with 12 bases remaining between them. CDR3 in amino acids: CASSHLANNYEQYF. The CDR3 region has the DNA TGTGCCAGCAGCCACCTAGCCAATAACTACGAGCAGTACTTC.

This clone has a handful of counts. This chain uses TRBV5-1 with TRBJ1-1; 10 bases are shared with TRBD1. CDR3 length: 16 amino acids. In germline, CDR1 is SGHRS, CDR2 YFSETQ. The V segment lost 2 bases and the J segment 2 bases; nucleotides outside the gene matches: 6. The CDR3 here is CASSFDRGRINTEAFF. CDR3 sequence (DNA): TGCGCCAGCAGCTTCGACAGGGGGCGCATTAACACTGAAGCTTTCTTT.

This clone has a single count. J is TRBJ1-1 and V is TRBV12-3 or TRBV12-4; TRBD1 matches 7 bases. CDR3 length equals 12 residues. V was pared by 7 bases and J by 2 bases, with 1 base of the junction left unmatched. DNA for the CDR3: TGTGCCAGCAAGGGGGCCAACACTGAAGCTTTCTTT. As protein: CASKGANTEAFF.

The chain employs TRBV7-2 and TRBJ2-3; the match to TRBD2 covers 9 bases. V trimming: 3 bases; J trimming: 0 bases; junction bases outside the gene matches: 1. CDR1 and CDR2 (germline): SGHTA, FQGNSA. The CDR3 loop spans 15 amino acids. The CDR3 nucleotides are TGTGCCAGCAGCTTTCTAGCGGGGAGCACAGATACGCAGTATTTT. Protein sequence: CASSFLAGSTDTQYF.

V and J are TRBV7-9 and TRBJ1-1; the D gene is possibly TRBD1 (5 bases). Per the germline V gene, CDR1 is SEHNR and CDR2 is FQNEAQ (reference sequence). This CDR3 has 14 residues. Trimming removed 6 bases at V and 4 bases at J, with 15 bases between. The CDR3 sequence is CASRSGGRGTEAFF. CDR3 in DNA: TGTGCCAGCAGGTCGGGGGGGAGAGGCACTGAAGCTTTCTTT.